This T cell receptor beta chain was documented in a study of a mutant IDH1 vaccine in newly diagnosed glioma. Overall study context: Once 4-6 weeks had passed after radiotherapy alone, vaccination started, or it started with temozolomide cycles.

Specified time point: week 35, safety follow-up. Every vaccine dose comprised 300 ug of mutant IDH1 20-mer peptide plus topical imiquimod. CDR1 SGHRS and CDR2 YFSETQ come from the germline V gene. V was clipped by 2 bases and J by 6 bases; unmatched bases: 1. The CDR3 consists of 12 residues. TCRdb's copy holds only in-frame clones and misses some; the assay was immunoSEQ multiplex PCR. The table records roughly 68,000 clones, 74% of them present only once. Worth noting for this clone: Antigen: not known.

The material sequenced was PBMCs, taken from a glioma patient whose treatment included an IDH1 peptide vaccine. This receptor was obtained from a man aged 50-59 years with glioma. The chain joins TRBV5-1 to TRBJ1-2; TRBD1 matches at 7 bases. CDR3 amino acids: CASSFDRDGYTF. DNA of the CDR3: TGCGCCAGCAGCTTCGACAGGGATGGCTACACCTTC.